This is a list of T cell receptor beta chains from one sample in a study of T-cell memory formation after mild COVID-19. TCRdb recomputed calls from the 5' RACE reads with MiXCR, one row per CDR3 protein. Of approximately 500,000 distinct CDR3 sequences listed, roughly 25% were seen once; the top ten hold around 13%. The sample consisted of PBMCs or a T cell subset sorted from them (not recorded which). These receptors were taken from an adult woman who had mild COVID-19 (a few samples of this study predate the infection). Cell type and time point are not known. The CDR3 runs from the conserved cysteine through the conserved F or W. Each record gives: J gene, D gene, V gene, clone size, CDR3 protein, CDR3 DNA. D genes are given only for firm matches. Expanded clones are given a class, and other clones once, few, many or no size at all.

j_call: TRBJ2-1; d_call: TRBD2; v_call: TRBV7-3; clone_size: few; cdr3_aa: CASSGGGRYNEQFF; cdr3_nt: TGTGCCAGCAGCGGCGGGGGGCGCTACAATGAGCAGTTCTTC
j_call: TRBJ2-5; d_call: TRBD1; v_call: TRBV18; clone_size: many; cdr3_aa: CASSPRTGQETQYF; cdr3_nt: TGTGCCAGCTCACCACGGACAGGTCAAGAGACCCAGTACTTC
j_call: TRBJ2-5; d_call: -; v_call: TRBV2; clone_size: few; cdr3_aa: CASRSVETQYF; cdr3_nt: TGTGCCAGCAGGAGTGTGGAGACCCAGTACTTC
j_call: TRBJ2-2; d_call: TRBD1; v_call: TRBV24-1; clone_size: -; cdr3_aa: CATADGRTGNTGELFF; cdr3_nt: TGTGCCACCGCGGACGGCAGGACAGGGAACACCGGGGAGCTGTTTTTT
j_call: TRBJ1-1; d_call: TRBD1; v_call: TRBV20-1; clone_size: few; cdr3_aa: CSAVTGTGLTEAFF; cdr3_nt: TGCAGTGCTGTTACCGGGACAGGGTTAACTGAAGCTTTCTTT
j_call: TRBJ2-7; d_call: TRBD1; v_call: TRBV5-1; clone_size: -; cdr3_aa: CASRLGQGANYEQYF; cdr3_nt: TGCGCCAGCAGACTAGGACAGGGGGCAAACTACGAGCAGTACTTC
j_call: TRBJ1-5; d_call: -; v_call: TRBV5-5; clone_size: -; cdr3_aa: CASSLSQNNQPQHF; cdr3_nt: TGTGCCAGCAGCTTGAGCCAGAATAATCAGCCCCAGCATTTT
j_call: TRBJ2-7; d_call: TRBD1; v_call: TRBV7-9; clone_size: few; cdr3_aa: CASSRGQGPYEQYF; cdr3_nt: TGTGCCAGCAGCCGGGGACAGGGTCCCTACGAGCAGTACTTC
j_call: TRBJ2-1; d_call: -; v_call: TRBV7-3; clone_size: many; cdr3_aa: CASSPYMTTYNEQFF; cdr3_nt: TGTGCCAGCAGCCCTTACATGACTACTTACAATGAGCAGTTCTTC
j_call: TRBJ1-1; d_call: -; v_call: TRBV6-6; clone_size: -; cdr3_aa: CASSRIEAEAFF; cdr3_nt: TGTGCCAGCAGCAGGATTGAAGCTGAAGCTTTCTTT
j_call: TRBJ2-1; d_call: TRBD2; v_call: TRBV9; clone_size: -; cdr3_aa: CASSANPNRTSGSRNEQFF; cdr3_nt: TGTGCCAGCAGCGCGAACCCTAATCGGACTAGCGGGAGCCGCAATGAGCAGTTCTTC
j_call: TRBJ2-3; d_call: -; v_call: TRBV7-3; clone_size: -; cdr3_aa: CASSTTGLSTDTQYF; cdr3_nt: TGTGCCAGCAGCACCACGGGACTCAGCACAGATACGCAGTATTTT
j_call: TRBJ1-1; d_call: TRBD1; v_call: TRBV19; clone_size: -; cdr3_aa: CASSARQGVTVNTEAFF; cdr3_nt: TGTGCCAGTAGTGCCAGACAGGGGGTTACGGTGAACACTGAAGCTTTCTTT
j_call: TRBJ2-5; d_call: TRBD2; v_call: TRBV4-1; clone_size: -; cdr3_aa: CASSPAGGAQQETQYF; cdr3_nt: TGCGCCAGCAGCCCGGCGGGGGGGGCCCAACAAGAGACCCAGTACTTC
j_call: TRBJ2-5; d_call: -; v_call: TRBV7-6; clone_size: -; cdr3_aa: CASSLVAGPGETQYF; cdr3_nt: TGTGCCAGCAGCTTAGTTGCGGGGCCGGGAGAGACCCAGTACTTC
j_call: TRBJ2-2; d_call: -; v_call: TRBV10-3; clone_size: -; cdr3_aa: CAISGSPGSGGELFF; cdr3_nt: TGTGCCATCAGTGGCTCCCCGGGGAGCGGAGGGGAGCTGTTTTTT
j_call: TRBJ2-6; d_call: -; v_call: TRBV7-2; clone_size: few; cdr3_aa: CASSSGQSYISGANVLTF; cdr3_nt: TGTGCCAGCAGCTCTGGACAGTCTTATATCTCTGGGGCCAACGTCCTGACTTTC
j_call: TRBJ2-7; d_call: TRBD1; v_call: TRBV5-1; clone_size: -; cdr3_aa: CASSFTGTGVYEQYF; cdr3_nt: TGCGCCAGCAGCTTTACCGGGACAGGGGTCTACGAGCAGTACTTC
j_call: TRBJ2-3; d_call: -; v_call: TRBV30; clone_size: few; cdr3_aa: CAWSQWHTGDTQYF; cdr3_nt: TGTGCCTGGAGTCAGTGGCACACGGGGGATACGCAGTATTTT
j_call: TRBJ2-3; d_call: -; v_call: TRBV9; clone_size: few; cdr3_aa: CASSGDGTGTQYF; cdr3_nt: TGTGCCAGCAGCGGGGACGGAACGGGTACGCAGTATTTT
j_call: TRBJ1-6; d_call: TRBD1; v_call: TRBV11-2; clone_size: -; cdr3_aa: CASRAGGSPLHF; cdr3_nt: TGTGCCAGCAGGGCAGGGGGGTCACCCCTCCACTTT
j_call: TRBJ2-7; d_call: TRBD2; v_call: TRBV7-8; clone_size: few; cdr3_aa: CASSLATGLAATYEQYF; cdr3_nt: TGTGCCAGCAGCTTAGCGACAGGACTAGCGGCTACCTACGAGCAGTACTTC
j_call: TRBJ1-2; d_call: TRBD1; v_call: TRBV6-5; clone_size: -; cdr3_aa: CASSYRGTGDPGYTF; cdr3_nt: TGTGCCAGCAGTTACCGGGGGACAGGGGACCCTGGCTACACCTTC
j_call: TRBJ2-7; d_call: TRBD2; v_call: TRBV7-9; clone_size: -; cdr3_aa: CASSLIGPSGNHEQYF; cdr3_nt: TGTGCCAGCAGCTTAATCGGGCCTAGCGGGAACCACGAGCAGTACTTC
j_call: TRBJ1-1; d_call: -; v_call: TRBV5-4; clone_size: many; cdr3_aa: CASSLGGESYDTEAFF; cdr3_nt: TGTGCCAGCAGCTTGGGAGGGGAGAGTTATGACACTGAAGCTTTCTTT
j_call: TRBJ2-4; d_call: -; v_call: TRBV3-1; clone_size: -; cdr3_aa: CASSQAAGLAKNIQYF; cdr3_nt: TGTGCCAGCAGCCAAGCGGCAGGTCTCGCCAAAAACATTCAGTACTTC
j_call: TRBJ1-3; d_call: TRBD1; v_call: TRBV11-2; clone_size: few; cdr3_aa: CASSLLTGAGNTIYF; cdr3_nt: TGTGCCAGCAGCTTATTGACAGGGGCTGGAAACACCATATATTTT
j_call: TRBJ2-4; d_call: -; v_call: TRBV4-2; clone_size: -; cdr3_aa: CASSIHPTSRGHQYF; cdr3_nt: TGTGCCAGCAGCATCCACCCGACTAGCCGGGGGCATCAGTACTTC
j_call: TRBJ2-1; d_call: -; v_call: TRBV5-1; clone_size: few; cdr3_aa: CASREKVGSYNEQFF; cdr3_nt: TGCGCCAGCAGGGAAAAGGTTGGCTCCTACAATGAGCAGTTCTTC
j_call: TRBJ1-1; d_call: -; v_call: TRBV29-1; clone_size: -; cdr3_aa: CSANNLAEAFF; cdr3_nt: TGCAGCGCTAATAACCTCGCTGAAGCTTTCTTT
j_call: TRBJ2-7; d_call: TRBD1; v_call: TRBV5-4; clone_size: -; cdr3_aa: CASSDPGTGTFEQYF; cdr3_nt: TGTGCCAGCAGCGACCCCGGGACAGGAACGTTCGAGCAGTACTTC
j_call: TRBJ1-3; d_call: -; v_call: TRBV12-3/TRBV12-4; clone_size: few; cdr3_aa: CASSPGDNISGNTIYF; cdr3_nt: TGTGCCAGCAGCCCGGGTGATAATATCTCTGGAAACACCATATATTTT
j_call: TRBJ1-1; d_call: -; v_call: TRBV24-1; clone_size: -; cdr3_aa: CATSERGSSGTEAFF; cdr3_nt: TGTGCCACCAGTGAGCGGGGGTCTTCGGGCACTGAAGCTTTCTTT
j_call: TRBJ2-1; d_call: -; v_call: TRBV29-1; clone_size: few; cdr3_aa: CSVVTRLYNEQFF; cdr3_nt: TGCAGCGTTGTGACCCGACTGTACAATGAGCAGTTCTTC
j_call: TRBJ2-3; d_call: -; v_call: TRBV4-2; clone_size: -; cdr3_aa: CASSRLSGVPDTQYF; cdr3_nt: TGTGCCAGCAGCAGACTCTCGGGGGTTCCAGATACTCAGTATTTT
j_call: TRBJ2-6; d_call: -; v_call: TRBV28; clone_size: few; cdr3_aa: CASSFGSSGANVLTF; cdr3_nt: TGTGCCAGCAGTTTCGGTAGCTCTGGGGCCAACGTCCTGACTTTC
j_call: TRBJ2-7; d_call: TRBD2; v_call: TRBV7-9; clone_size: few; cdr3_aa: CASSQLGSSGPQQAYEQYF; cdr3_nt: TGTGCCAGCAGCCAATTGGGGTCTAGCGGTCCTCAACAAGCCTACGAGCAGTACTTC
j_call: TRBJ2-7; d_call: -; v_call: TRBV6-6; clone_size: -; cdr3_aa: CASSYSGGSTYEQYF; cdr3_nt: TGTGCCAGCAGTTACTCGGGGGGTAGCACCTACGAGCAGTACTTC